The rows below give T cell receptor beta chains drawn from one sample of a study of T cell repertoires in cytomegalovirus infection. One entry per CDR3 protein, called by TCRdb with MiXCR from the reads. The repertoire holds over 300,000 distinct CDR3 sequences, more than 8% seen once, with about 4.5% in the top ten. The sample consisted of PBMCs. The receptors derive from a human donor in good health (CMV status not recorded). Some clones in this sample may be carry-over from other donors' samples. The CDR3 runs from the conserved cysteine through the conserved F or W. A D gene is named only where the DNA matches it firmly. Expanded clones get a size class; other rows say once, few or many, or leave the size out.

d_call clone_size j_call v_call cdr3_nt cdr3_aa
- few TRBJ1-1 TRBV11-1 TGTGCCAGCAGCTTAGCGTCAGGACGCGAGGCTTTCTTT CASSLASGREAFF
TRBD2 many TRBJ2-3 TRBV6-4 TGTGCCAGCAGTGTGACTAGCGGGGTGGATACGCAGTATTTT CASSVTSGVDTQYF
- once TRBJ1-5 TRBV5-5 TGTGCCAGCAGCCGATTCGTACTCAGCAATCAGCCCCAGCATTTT CASSRFVLSNQPQHF
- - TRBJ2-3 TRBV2 TGTGCCAGCATCCAGCGAGATACGCAGTATTTT CASIQRDTQYF
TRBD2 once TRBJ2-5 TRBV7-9 TGTGCCAGCGGCTCCACGACTAGCGGCTACCACAGAGAGACCCAGTACTTC CASGSTTSGYHRETQYF
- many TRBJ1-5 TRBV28 TGTGCCAGCAGTTTCGGCGGAAGTAGCAATCAGCCCCAGCATTTT CASSFGGSSNQPQHF
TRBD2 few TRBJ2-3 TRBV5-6 TGTGCCAGCAGCTTGGCGGGCGGGAGGGCCGAAAGCACAGATACGCAGTATTTT CASSLAGGRAESTDTQYF
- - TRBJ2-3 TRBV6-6 TGTGCCAGCAGCAGCAAGTCGTCCACCACCTCAGATACGCAGTATTTT CASSSKSSTTSDTQYF
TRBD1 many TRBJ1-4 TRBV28 TGTGCCAGCAGTCAGGGGACAGGGGTGTCTAATGAAAAACTGTTTTTT CASSQGTGVSNEKLFF
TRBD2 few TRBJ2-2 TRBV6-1 TGTGCCGGTCAGGGACTAGCGGGGCCCGGGGAGCTGTTTTTT CAGQGLAGPGELFF
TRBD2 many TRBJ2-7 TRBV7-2 TGTGCCAGCAGCCACAAAGCGGGGTTCTACGAGCAGTACTTC CASSHKAGFYEQYF
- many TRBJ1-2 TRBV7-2 TGTGCCAGCAGCTTGGGAGACAGCTCCTTCTATGGCTACACCTTC CASSLGDSSFYGYTF
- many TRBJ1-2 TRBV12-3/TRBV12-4 TGTGCCAGCAGCCCCGGAGCGGGGGCGCTGGGCTACACCTTC CASSPGAGALGYTF
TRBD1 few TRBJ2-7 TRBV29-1 TGCAGCGTTGCGTCGGACAGGGGATACGAGCAGTACTTC CSVASDRGYEQYF
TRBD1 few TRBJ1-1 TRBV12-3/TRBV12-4 TGTGCCAGCAGTAGAAGACAGGGCTTGATGACGAACACTGAAGCTTTCTTT CASSRRQGLMTNTEAFF
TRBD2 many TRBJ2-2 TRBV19 TGTGCCAGTAGTATAACAGCGGGAGCTACCGGGGAGCTGTTTTTT CASSITAGATGELFF
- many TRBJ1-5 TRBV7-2 TGTGCCAGCAGCTTGGGACTCGCAGGCGGCAATCAGCCCCAGCATTTT CASSLGLAGGNQPQHF
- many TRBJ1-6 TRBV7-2 TGTGCCAGCAGCCGACCCTCGAATTGGGATAATTCACCCCTCCACTTT CASSRPSNWDNSPLHF
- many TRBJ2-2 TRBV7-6 TGTGCCAGCAGCTCTTTAACCGGGGAGCTGTTTTTT CASSSLTGELFF
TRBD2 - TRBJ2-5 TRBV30 TGTGCCTGGAGATCGGGACTAGCGGGAGAGACCCAGTACTTC CAWRSGLAGETQYF
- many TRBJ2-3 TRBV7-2 TGTGCCAGCAGCTTAGAGACCAGCACAGATACGCAGTATTTT CASSLETSTDTQYF
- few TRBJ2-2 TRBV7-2 TGTGCCAGCAGCCCTACCCCCGCTGCCGGGGAGCTGTTTTTT CASSPTPAAGELFF
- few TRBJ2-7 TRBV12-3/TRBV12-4 TGTGCCAGCAGTTTTCTCGGGACACCTATCTACGAGCAGTACTTC CASSFLGTPIYEQYF